The source of this T cell receptor beta chain is a study of CD8 T cells in ankylosing spondylitis. Study results and caveats: Seven or eight highly homologous variants made up a TCR beta motif, and this motif appeared characteristic of ankylosing spondylitis blood. Earlier authors reported some of these motif variants in reactive arthritis synovial fluid and blood.

Quantitative 5'-RACE with molecular barcodes generated TCR beta libraries. Using its own MiXCR run on the 5' RACE reads, TCRdb lists one record per CDR3 protein. The sample gives about 220,000 distinct CDR3 sequences, 5.5% to 7.5% of which show up once; around 14% is in the top ten. This CDR3 is built from 16 residues. This clonotype was detected many times. Its target is unknown. This sequence was found in a male donor with ankylosing spondylitis. The chain recombines TRBV21-1 with TRBJ1-1; the DNA was not compared with TRBD1, the D call given in the table. TRBV21-1 is annotated as a pseudogene. Sequences were obtained from blood, either unsorted or a sorted T cell fraction (not recorded which). CDR3: CASSKDRQAGNTEAFF. The CDR3 DNA reads as TGTGCCAGCAGCAAAGACAGGCAGGCCGGGAACACTGAAGCTTTCTTT.